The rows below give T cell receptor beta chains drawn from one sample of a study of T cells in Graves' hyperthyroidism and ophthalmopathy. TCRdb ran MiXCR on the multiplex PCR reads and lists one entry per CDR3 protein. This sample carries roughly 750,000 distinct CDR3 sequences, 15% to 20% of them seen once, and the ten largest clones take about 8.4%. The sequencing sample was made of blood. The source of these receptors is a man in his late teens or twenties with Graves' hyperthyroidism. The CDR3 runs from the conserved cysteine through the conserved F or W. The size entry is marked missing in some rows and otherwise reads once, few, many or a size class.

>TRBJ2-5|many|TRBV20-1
CSARDVPEMPETQYF
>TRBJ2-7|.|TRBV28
CATTSLYGTGGPWEQYF
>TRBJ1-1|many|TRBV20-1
CSARDPGTGTEAFF
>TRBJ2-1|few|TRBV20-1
CSAPGGVSEQFF
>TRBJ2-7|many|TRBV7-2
CASRTGLAGQEVEQYF
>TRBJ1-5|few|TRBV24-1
CATSSGQGGQPQHF
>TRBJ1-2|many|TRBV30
CAFNHGNGYTF
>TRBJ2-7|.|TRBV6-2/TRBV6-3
CASSYSEQSSYEQYF
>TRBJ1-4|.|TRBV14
CASSQEGQALGKLFF
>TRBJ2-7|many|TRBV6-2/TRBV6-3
CASSPTVSYEQYF
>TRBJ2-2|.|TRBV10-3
CAISEDTGELFF
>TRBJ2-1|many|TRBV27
CASTVSGGSPYNEQFF
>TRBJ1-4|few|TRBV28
CASSLSGGSEKLFF
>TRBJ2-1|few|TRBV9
CASSLAAGGDNEQFF
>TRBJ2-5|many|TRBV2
CASSEVAPQETQYF
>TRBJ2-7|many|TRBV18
CASSPGTLFEQYF
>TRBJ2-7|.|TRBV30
CAWTTGVTYEQYF
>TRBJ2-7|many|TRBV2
CASSEGQGGLEQYF
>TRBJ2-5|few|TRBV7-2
CASSLVARRYF
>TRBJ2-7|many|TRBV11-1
CASSATGGYEQYF
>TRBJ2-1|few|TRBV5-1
CASSLAPGTGGPNEQFF
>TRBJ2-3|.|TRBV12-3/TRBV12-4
CASGPRWDTQYF
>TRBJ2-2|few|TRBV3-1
CASSTAGGIGELFF
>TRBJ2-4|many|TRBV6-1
CASSPLLAKNIQYF
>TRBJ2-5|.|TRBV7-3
CASSLTGTGGETQYF
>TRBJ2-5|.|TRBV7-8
CASSVQGPLETQYF
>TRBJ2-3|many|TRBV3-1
CASSQDPASTDTQYF
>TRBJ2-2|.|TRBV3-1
CASSQVLAGGTGELFF
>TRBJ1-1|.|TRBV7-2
CASSSYDTENTEAFF
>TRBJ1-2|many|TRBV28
CASSFAFRGTNYGYTF
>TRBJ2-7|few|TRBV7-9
CASSSSGRVTPHEQYF
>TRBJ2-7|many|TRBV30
CAWSVVRSSVPYEQYF
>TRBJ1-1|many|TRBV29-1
CSVTGGVDTEAFF
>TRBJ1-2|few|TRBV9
CASSPKGSRGSLGYTF
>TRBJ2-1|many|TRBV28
CASSLTSGRRNEQFF
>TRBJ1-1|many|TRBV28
CASSLADTAFF
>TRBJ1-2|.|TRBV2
CASSEVPGYYGYTF
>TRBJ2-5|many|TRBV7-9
CASSLPRGLQETQYF
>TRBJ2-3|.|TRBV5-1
CASSLVTDTDTQYF
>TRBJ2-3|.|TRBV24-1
CATSDPGGGPGTDTQYF